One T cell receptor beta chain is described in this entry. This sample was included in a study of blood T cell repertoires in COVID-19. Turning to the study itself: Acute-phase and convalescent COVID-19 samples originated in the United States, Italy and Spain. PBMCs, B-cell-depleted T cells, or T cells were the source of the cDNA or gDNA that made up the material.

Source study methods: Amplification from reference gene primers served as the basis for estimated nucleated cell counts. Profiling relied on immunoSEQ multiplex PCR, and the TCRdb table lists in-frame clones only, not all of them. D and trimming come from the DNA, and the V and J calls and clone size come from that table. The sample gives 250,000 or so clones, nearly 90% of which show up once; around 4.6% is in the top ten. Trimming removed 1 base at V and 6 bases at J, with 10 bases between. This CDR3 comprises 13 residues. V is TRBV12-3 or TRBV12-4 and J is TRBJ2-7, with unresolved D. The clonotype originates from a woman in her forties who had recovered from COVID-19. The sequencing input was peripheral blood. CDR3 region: CASSLEPFGEQYF. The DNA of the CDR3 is TGTGCCAGCAGTTTAGAGCCCTTTGGCGAGCAGTACTTC.